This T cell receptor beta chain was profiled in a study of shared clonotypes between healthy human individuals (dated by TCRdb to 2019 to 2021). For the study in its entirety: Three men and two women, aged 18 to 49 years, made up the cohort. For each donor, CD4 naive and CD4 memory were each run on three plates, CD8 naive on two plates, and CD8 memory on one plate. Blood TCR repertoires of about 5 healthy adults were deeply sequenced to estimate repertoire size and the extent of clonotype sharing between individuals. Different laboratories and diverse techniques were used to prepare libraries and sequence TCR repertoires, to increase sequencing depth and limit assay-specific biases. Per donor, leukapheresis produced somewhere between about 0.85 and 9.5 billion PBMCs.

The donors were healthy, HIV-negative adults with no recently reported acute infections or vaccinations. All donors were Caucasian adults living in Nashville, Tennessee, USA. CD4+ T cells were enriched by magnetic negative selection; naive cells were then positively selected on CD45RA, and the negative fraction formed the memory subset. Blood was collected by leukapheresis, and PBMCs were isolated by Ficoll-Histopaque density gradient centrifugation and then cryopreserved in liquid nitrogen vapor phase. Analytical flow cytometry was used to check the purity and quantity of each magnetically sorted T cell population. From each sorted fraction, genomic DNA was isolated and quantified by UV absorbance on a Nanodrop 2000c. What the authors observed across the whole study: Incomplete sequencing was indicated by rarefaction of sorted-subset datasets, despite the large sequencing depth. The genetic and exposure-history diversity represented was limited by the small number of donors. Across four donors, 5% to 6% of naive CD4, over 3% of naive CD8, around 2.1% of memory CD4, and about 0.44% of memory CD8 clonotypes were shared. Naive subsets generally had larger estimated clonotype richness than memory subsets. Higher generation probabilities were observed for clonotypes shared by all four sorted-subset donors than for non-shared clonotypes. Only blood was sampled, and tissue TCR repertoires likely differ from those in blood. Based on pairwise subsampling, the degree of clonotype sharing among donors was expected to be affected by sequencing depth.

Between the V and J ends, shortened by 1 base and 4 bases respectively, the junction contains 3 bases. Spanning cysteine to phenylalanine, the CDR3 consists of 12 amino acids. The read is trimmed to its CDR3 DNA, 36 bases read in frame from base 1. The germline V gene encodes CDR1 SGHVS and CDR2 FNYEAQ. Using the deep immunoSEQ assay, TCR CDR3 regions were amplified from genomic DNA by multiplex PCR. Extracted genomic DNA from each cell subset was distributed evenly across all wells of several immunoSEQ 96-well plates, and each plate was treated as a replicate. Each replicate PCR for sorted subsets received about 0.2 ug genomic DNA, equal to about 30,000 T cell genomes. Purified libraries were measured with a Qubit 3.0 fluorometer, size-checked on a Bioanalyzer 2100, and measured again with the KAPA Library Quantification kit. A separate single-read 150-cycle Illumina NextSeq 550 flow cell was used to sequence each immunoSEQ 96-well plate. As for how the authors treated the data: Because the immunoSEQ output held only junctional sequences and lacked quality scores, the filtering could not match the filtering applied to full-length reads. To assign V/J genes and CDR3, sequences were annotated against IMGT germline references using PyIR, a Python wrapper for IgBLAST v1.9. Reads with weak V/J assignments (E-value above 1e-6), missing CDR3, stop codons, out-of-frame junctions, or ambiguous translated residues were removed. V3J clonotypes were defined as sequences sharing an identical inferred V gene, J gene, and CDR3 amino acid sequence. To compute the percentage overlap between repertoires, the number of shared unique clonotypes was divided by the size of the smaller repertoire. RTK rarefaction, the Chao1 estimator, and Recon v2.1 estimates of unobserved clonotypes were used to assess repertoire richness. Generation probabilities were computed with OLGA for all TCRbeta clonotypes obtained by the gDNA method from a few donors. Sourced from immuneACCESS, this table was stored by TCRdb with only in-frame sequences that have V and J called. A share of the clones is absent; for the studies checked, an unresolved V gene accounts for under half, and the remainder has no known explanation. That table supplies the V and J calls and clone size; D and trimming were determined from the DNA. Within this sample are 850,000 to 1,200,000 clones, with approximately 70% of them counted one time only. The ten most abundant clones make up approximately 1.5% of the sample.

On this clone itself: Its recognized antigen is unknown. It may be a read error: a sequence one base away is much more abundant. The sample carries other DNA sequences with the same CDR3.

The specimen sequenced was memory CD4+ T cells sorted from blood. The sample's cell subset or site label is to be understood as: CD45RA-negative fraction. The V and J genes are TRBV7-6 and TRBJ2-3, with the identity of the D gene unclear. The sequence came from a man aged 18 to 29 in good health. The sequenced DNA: TGTGCCAGCAGCTTAGATCCAGATACGCAGTATTTT. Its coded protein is CASSLDPDTQYF.